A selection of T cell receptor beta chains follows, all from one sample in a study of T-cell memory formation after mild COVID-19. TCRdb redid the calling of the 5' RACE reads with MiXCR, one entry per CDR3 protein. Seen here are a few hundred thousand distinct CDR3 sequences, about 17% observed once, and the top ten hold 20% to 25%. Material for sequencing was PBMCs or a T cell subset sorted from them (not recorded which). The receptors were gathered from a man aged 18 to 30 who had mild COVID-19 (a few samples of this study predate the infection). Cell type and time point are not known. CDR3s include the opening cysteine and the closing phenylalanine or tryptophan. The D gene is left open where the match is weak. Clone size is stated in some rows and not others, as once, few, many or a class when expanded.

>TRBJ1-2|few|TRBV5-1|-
CASSPFLGNYGYTF
TGCGCCAGCAGCCCATTCCTGGGGAACTATGGCTACACCTTC
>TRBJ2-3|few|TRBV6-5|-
CASSSRQVGTQYF
TGTGCCAGCAGTTCCCGACAGGTGGGCACGCAGTATTTT
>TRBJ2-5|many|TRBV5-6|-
CASSLRADQETQYF
TGTGCCAGCAGCTTGCGGGCAGATCAAGAGACCCAGTACTTC
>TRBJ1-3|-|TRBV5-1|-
CASSLAGTAYGNTIYF
TGCGCCAGCAGCTTGGCGGGTACAGCGTACGGAAACACCATATATTTT
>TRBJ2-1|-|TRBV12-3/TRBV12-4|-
CASSLPQRPYNEQFF
TGTGCCAGCAGCCTCCCTCAACGCCCCTACAATGAGCAGTTCTTC
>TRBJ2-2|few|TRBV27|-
CASSLTVLNTGELFF
TGTGCCAGCAGTTTGACAGTCCTGAACACCGGGGAGCTGTTTTTT
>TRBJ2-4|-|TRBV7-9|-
CASSWTGSGIQYF
TGTGCCAGCAGCTGGACGGGAAGTGGCATTCAGTACTTC
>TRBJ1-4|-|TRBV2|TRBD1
CATDGTGSEKLFF
TGTGCCACTGACGGGACAGGGTCTGAAAAACTGTTTTTT
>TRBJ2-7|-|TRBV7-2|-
CASSVILHEQYF
TGTGCCAGCAGCGTGATCCTTCACGAGCAGTACTTC
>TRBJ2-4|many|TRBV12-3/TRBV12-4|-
CASSFEWGVAKNIQYF
TGTGCCAGCAGTTTCGAGTGGGGGGTAGCCAAAAACATTCAGTACTTC
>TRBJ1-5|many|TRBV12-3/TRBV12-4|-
CASSLRGGNQPQHF
TGTGCCAGCAGTTTAAGGGGGGGCAATCAGCCCCAGCATTTT
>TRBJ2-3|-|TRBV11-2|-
CASSLGDPGDTQYF
TGTGCCAGCAGCTTAGGGGACCCTGGGGATACGCAGTATTTT
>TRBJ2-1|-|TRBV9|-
CASSVNARGANGGEQFF
TGTGCCAGCAGCGTAAACGCCCGGGGGGCTAATGGGGGTGAGCAGTTCTTC
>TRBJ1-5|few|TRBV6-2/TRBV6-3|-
CASSAGIYSNQPQHF
TGTGCCAGCAGTGCCGGGATTTATAGCAATCAGCCCCAGCATTTT
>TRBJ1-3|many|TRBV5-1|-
CASSVDPGTPGNTIYF
TGCGCCAGCAGCGTGGACCCCGGGACCCCTGGAAACACCATATATTTT
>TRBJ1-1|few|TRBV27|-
CASSLVGGPMNTEAFF
TGTGCCAGCAGTTTGGTTGGGGGGCCGATGAACACTGAAGCTTTCTTT
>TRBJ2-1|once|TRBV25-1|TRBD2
CASSEPGTSGKQFF
TGTGCCAGCAGTGAACCTGGGACTAGCGGGAAGCAGTTCTTC
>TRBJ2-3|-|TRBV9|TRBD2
CASSVSGGASTDTQYF
TGTGCCAGCAGCGTGAGCGGGGGGGCGTCGACAGATACGCAGTATTTT
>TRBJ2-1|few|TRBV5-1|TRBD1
CASSLQGAIYNEQFF
TGCGCCAGCAGCTTGCAGGGGGCTATCTACAATGAGCAGTTCTTC
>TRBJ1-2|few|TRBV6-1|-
CASSKVGGANYGYTF
TGTGCCAGCAGCAAAGTCGGAGGCGCCAACTATGGCTACACCTTC
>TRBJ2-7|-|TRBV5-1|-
CASSSGASAYEQYF
TGCGCCAGCAGCTCCGGGGCCAGTGCATACGAGCAGTACTTC
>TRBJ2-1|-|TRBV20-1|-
CSASPYNEQFF
TGCAGTGCTAGCCCCTACAATGAGCAGTTCTTC
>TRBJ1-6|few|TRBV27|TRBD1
CASSLGTGANNSPLHF
TGTGCCAGCAGTTTAGGGACAGGCGCTAATAATTCACCCCTCCACTTT
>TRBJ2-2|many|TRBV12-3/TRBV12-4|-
CASSWTANTGELFF
TGTGCCAGCAGTTGGACAGCGAACACCGGGGAGCTGTTTTTT
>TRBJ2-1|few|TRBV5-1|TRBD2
CASSLLAGAHNEQFF
TGCGCCAGCAGCTTACTAGCGGGGGCCCACAATGAGCAGTTCTTC
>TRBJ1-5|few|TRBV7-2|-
CASSSLDGYQPQHF
TGTGCCAGCAGCTCCCTTGACGGCTATCAGCCCCAGCATTTT
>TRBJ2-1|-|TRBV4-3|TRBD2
CASSVRGGGRFF
TGCGCCAGCAGCGTAAGAGGCGGGGGTCGGTTCTTC
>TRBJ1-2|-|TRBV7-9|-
CASRGKGALSGPTRF
TGTGCCAGCAGGGGAAAAGGGGCGCTGTCGGGACCCACCCGGTTC
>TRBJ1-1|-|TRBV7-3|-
CASSLLRRQNTEAFF
TGTGCCAGCAGCTTATTGCGGCGCCAGAACACTGAAGCTTTCTTT
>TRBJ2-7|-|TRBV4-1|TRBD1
CASSHRTGSYEQYF
TGCGCCAGCAGCCACCGGACAGGTTCCTACGAGCAGTACTTC
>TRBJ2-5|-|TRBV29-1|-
CSVESSRETQYF
TGCAGCGTTGAGTCCAGCAGAGAGACCCAGTACTTC
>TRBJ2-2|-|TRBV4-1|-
CASSHPGSGLNTGELFF
TGCGCCAGCAGCCATCCCGGGAGCGGGTTGAACACCGGGGAGCTGTTTTTT
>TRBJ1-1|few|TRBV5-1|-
CASSPRPGSTEAFF
TGCGCCAGCAGCCCCCGCCCCGGATCCACTGAAGCTTTCTTT
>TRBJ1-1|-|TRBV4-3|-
CASSQAISGNTEAFF
TGCGCCAGCAGCCAAGCTATAAGCGGGAACACTGAAGCTTTCTTT
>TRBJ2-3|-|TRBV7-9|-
CASSLVLQGTDTQYF
TGTGCCAGCAGCTTAGTTCTGCAGGGCACAGATACGCAGTATTTT
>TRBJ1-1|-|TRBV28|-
CASSSPGRDTEAFF
TGTGCCAGCAGTTCCCCGGGCAGGGACACTGAAGCTTTCTTT
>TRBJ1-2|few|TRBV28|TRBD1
CASSPHGDRVGYTF
TGTGCCAGCAGCCCCCATGGGGACAGGGTCGGCTACACCTTC
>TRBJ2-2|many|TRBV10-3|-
CAISEYPPNTGELFF
TGTGCCATCAGTGAGTACCCGCCGAACACCGGGGAGCTGTTTTTT
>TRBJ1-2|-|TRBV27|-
CASSALGLTPYGYTF
TGTGCCAGCAGTGCGCTGGGTTTGACTCCCTATGGCTACACCTTC
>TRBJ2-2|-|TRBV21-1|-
CASSKQPGQGNTGELFF
TGTGCCAGCAGCAAACAACCGGGACAGGGGAACACCGGGGAGCTGTTTTTT
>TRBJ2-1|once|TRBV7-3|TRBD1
CASSRQGALYNEQFF
TGTGCCAGCAGTAGACAGGGGGCCCTCTACAATGAGCAGTTCTTC
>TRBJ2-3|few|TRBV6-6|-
CASVGLTSTDTQYF
TGTGCCAGCGTAGGACTCACAAGCACAGATACGCAGTATTTT
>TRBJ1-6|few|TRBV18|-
CASSPGPGYNSPLHF
TGTGCCAGCTCACCGGGGCCAGGATATAATTCACCCCTCCACTTT